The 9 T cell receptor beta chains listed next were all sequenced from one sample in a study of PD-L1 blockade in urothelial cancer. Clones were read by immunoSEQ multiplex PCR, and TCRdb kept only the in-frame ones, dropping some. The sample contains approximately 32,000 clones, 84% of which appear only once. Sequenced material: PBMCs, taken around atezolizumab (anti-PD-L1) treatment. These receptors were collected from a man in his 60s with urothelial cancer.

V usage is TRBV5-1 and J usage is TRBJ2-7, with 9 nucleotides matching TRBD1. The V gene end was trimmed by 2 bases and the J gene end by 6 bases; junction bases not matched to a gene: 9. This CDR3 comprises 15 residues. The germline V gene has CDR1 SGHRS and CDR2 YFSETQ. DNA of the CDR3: TGCGCCAGCAGCTTCCAACCCGGGACAGGGCCCGAGCAGTACTTC. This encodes CASSFQPGTGPEQYF.

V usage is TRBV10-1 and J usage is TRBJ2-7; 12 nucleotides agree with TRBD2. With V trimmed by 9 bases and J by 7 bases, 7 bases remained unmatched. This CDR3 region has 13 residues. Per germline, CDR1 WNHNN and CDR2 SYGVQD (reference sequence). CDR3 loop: CASATSGRGEQYF. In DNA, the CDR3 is TGCGCCAGTGCGACTAGCGGGAGAGGTGAGCAGTACTTC.

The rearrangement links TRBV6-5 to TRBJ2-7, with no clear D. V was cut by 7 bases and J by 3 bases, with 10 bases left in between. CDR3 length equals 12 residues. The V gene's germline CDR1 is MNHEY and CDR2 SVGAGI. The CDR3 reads CASNTGFYEQYF. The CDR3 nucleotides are TGTGCCAGCAATACGGGTTTCTACGAGCAGTACTTC.

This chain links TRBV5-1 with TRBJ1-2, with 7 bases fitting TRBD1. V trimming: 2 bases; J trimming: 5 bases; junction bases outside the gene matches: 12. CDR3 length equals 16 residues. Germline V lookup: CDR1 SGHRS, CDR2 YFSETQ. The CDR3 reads CASSFDREARIYGYTF. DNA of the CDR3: TGCGCCAGCAGCTTTGACAGGGAGGCGCGAATATATGGCTACACCTTC.

For the CDR3, the DNA is TGTGCCAGCAGCTTGGATCGGGATACGCAGTATTTT. Protein: CASSLDRDTQYF. The rearrangement uses TRBV5-5 and TRBJ2-3, with D uncertain. The V gene lost 0 bases and the J gene lost 6 bases, with 5 bases spanning the gap. Germline V gene lookup returns CDR1 SGHKS and CDR2 YYEKEE (reference sequence). The CDR3 totals 12 residues.

The CDR3 here is CASSQVDRGRDDEQFF. The CDR3 region has the DNA TGCGCCAGCAGCCAAGTTGACAGGGGGCGCGACGATGAGCAGTTCTTC. The J gene is TRBJ2-1, the V gene TRBV4-1; 10 bases match TRBD1. The V gene's germline CDR1 is MGHRA and CDR2 YSYEKL. The CDR3 totals 16 residues. Losses at the gene ends were 1 base for V and 8 bases for J; bases not matched to a gene: 8.

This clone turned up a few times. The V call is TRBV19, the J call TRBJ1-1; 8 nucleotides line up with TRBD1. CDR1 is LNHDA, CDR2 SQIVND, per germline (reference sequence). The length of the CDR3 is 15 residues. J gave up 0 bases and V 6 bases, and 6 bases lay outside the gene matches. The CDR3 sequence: CASRVQGAVNTEAFF. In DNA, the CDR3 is TGTGCCAGTAGGGTGCAGGGGGCTGTGAACACTGAAGCTTTCTTT.

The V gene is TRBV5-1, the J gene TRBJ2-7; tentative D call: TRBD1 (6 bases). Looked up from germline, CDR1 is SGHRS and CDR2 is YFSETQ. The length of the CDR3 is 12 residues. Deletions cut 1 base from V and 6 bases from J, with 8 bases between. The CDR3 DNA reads TGCGCCAGCAGCTTGCGCAGGGGCGAGCAGTACTTC. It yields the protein CASSLRRGEQYF. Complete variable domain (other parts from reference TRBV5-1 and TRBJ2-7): KAGVTQTPRYLIKTRGQQVTLSCSPISGHRSVSWYQQTPGQGLQFLFEYFSETQRNKGNFPGRFSGRQFSNSRSEMNVSTLELGDSALYLCASSLRRGEQYFGPGTRLTVT.

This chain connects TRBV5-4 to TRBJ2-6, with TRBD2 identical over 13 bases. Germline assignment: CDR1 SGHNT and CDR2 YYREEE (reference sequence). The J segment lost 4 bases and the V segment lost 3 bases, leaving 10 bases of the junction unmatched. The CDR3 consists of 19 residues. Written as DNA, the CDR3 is TGTGCCAGCAGCTCGGGCACTAGCGGGGGGGGCCCCGGGGCCAACGTCCTGACTTTC. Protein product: CASSSGTSGGGPGANVLTF.